The next 9 T cell receptor beta chains were all read from a single sample in a study of cytomegalovirus exposure and HLA in healthy donors. The PCR made use of 60 Vbeta and 13 Jbeta primers. The repertoire was sequenced with immunoSEQ multiplex PCR; TCRdb's copy has only in-frame clones and lacks some. The data hold about 200,000 clones, with 10% to 15% observed a single time. Sequencing used PBMCs. The receptors were sampled from a man aged 50 or older in good health and CMV-seropositive.

There are a few counts of this clone. CDR3 sequence (DNA): TGTGCCAGCAGCCTACGGACAGGGGTGGGCTATGGCTACACCTTC. This translates into CASSLRTGVGYGYTF. The genes are TRBV7-8 and TRBJ1-2; 9 positions agree with TRBD1. The germline V gene has CDR1 SGHVS and CDR2 FQNEAQ. The CDR3 has 15 residues. V lost 5 bases and J lost 4; bases outside the gene matches: 8.

This clone turned up a few times. The chain combines TRBV10-1 with TRBJ1-6; TRBD1 aligns across 7 bases. The trim removed 5 bases at V and 7 bases at J, leaving 2 bases unmatched. Germline CDR1 and CDR2: WNHNN and SYGVQD (reference sequence). The CDR3 covers 13 residues. CDR3 residues: CASSMDRNSPLHF. DNA for the CDR3: TGCGCCAGCAGTATGGACAGGAATTCACCCCTCCACTTT.

The J gene is TRBJ1-5, the V gene TRBV2; no clear D. Germline CDR1 SNHLY, CDR2 FYNNEI. The germline V and J ends were trimmed by 6 bases and 2 bases, with 11 bases remaining between them. The CDR3 runs to 14 residues. CDR3 region: CASSVTGGNQPQHF. Here the CDR3 DNA reads TGTGCCAGCAGCGTTACCGGAGGCAATCAGCCCCAGCATTTT.

DNA of the CDR3: TGTGCCAGTAGTACCGCCGGGACAGCATCGACTTGGATTGCTGAAGCTTTCTTT. It yields the protein CASSTAGTASTWIAEAFF. This chain joins TRBV19 and TRBJ1-1, with 7 bases aligning to TRBD1. With V trimmed by 4 bases and J by 6 bases, 20 bases remained unmatched. Looked up from germline, CDR1 is LNHDA and CDR2 is SQIVND (reference sequence). This CDR3 spans 18 amino acids.

This chain uses TRBV21-1 with TRBJ1-2; the table's D call, TRBD1, has no DNA check behind it. TRBV21-1 is recorded as a pseudogene. The CDR3 contains 12 residues. CDR3 DNA: TGTGCCAGCGACTCGACAGTTTATGGCTACACCTTC. Translation gives CASDSTVYGYTF.

This clone has only a few counts. The chain carries TRBV7-9 and TRBJ1-6; 7 bases align to TRBD1. The CDR3 runs to 15 residues. CDR1 SEHNR and CDR2 FQNEAQ come from the germline V gene (reference sequence). The J segment lost 9 bases and the V segment lost 5 bases, leaving 10 bases of the junction unmatched. DNA for the CDR3: TGTGCCAGCAGCCCGGAGAGAGGACAGGCTTCACCCCTCCACTTT. As protein: CASSPERGQASPLHF.

The rearrangement joins TRBV13 to TRBJ1-2; 8 bases match TRBD1. Germline V gene sequence: CDR1 PRHDT, CDR2 FYEKMQ (reference sequence). Unmatched junction bases numbered 7, after V lost 5 bases and J lost 2 bases. The CDR3 runs to 15 residues. CDR3 region: CASSPRTGPNYGYTF. DNA for the CDR3: TGTGCCAGCAGCCCGCGGACAGGGCCCAACTATGGCTACACCTTC.

Worth noting for this clone: This specimen includes other DNA sequences encoding the same CDR3. This chain links TRBV18 with TRBJ1-2, with D perhaps matching TRBD1 (6 bases). CDR1 and CDR2 (germline): KGHSH, LQKENI. The CDR3 extends over 13 amino acids. V dropped 3 bases and J dropped 2 bases, with 7 bases sitting between them. The DNA of the CDR3 is TGTGCCAGCTCACCCGACAGGAACTATGGCTACACCTTC. Encoded protein: CASSPDRNYGYTF.

In its sample, this clone was seen a few times. The V gene is TRBV29-1, the J gene TRBJ2-5; TRBD2 matches 7 bases. J gave up 11 bases and V 8 bases, and 11 bases lay outside the gene matches. The CDR3 is 11 residues long. Germline lookup yields CDR1 SQVTM and CDR2 ANQGSEA. The CDR3 DNA reads TGCAGCCCGATGAGCGGGGCTATTCAGTACTTC. The encoded protein is CSPMSGAIQYF.